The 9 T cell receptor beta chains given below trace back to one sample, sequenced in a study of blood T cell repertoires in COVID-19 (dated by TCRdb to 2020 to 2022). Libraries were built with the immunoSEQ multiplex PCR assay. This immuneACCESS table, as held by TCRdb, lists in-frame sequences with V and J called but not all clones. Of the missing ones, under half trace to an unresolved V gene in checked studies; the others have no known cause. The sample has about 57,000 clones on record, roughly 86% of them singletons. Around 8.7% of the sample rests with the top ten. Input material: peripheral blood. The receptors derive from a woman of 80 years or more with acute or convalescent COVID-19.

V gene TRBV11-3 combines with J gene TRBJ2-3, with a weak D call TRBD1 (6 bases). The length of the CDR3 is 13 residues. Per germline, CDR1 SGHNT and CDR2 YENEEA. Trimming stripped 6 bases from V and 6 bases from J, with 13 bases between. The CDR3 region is CASSSGVGDTQYF. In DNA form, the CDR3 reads TGTGCCAGCAGTTCAGGGGTCGGGGATACGCAGTATTTT.

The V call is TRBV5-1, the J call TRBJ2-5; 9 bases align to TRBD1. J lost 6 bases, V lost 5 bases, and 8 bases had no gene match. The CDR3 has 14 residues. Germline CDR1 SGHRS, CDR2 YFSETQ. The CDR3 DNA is TGCGCCAGCAGACTCGACGGACAGGGGAAGACCCAGTACTTC. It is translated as CASRLDGQGKTQYF.

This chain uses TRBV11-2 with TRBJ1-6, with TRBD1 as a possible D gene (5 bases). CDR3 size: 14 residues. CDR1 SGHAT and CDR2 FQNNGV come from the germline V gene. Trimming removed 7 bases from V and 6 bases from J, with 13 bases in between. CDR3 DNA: TGTGCCAGCACCCAATTCGGGGGTAATTCACCCCTCCACTTT. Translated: CASTQFGGNSPLHF.

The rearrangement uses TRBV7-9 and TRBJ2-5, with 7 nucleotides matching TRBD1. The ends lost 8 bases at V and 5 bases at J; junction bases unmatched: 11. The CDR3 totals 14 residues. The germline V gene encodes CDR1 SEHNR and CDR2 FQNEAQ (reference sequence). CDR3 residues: CASDPQGGRETQYF. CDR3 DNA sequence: TGTGCCAGCGACCCTCAAGGGGGCAGGGAGACCCAGTACTTC.

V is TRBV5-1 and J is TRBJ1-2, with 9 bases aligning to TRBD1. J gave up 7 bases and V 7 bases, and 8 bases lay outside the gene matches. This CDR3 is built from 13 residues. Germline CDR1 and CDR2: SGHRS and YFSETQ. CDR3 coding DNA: TGCGCCAGCTGGACAGGGGAGTACGGTGGCTACACCTTC. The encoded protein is CASWTGEYGGYTF.

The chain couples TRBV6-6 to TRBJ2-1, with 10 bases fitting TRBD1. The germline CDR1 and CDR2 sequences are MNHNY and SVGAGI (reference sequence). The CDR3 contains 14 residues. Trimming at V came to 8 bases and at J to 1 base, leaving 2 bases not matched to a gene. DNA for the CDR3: TGTGCCAGCCGACAGGGGGCGTCCTACAATGAGCAGTTCTTC. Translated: CASRQGASYNEQFF.

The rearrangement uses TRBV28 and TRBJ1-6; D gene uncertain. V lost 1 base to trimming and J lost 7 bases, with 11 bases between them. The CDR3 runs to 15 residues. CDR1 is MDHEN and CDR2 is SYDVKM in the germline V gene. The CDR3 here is CASSLLHRLNSPLHF. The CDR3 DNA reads TGTGCCAGCAGTTTATTACACAGATTGAATTCACCCCTCCACTTT.

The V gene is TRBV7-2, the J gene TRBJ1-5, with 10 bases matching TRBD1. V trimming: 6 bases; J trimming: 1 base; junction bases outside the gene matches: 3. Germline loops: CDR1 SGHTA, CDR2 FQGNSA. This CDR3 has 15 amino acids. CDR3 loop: CASRQGQGSNQPQHF. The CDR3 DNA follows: TGTGCCAGCAGACAGGGACAGGGGAGCAATCAGCCCCAGCATTTT.

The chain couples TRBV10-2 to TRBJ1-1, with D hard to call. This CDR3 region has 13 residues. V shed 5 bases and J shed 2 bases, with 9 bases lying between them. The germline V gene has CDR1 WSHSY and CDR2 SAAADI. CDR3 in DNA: TGCGCCAGCAGTACGACACAAAACACTGAAGCTTTCTTT. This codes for CASSTTQNTEAFF.